This T cell receptor beta chain was found in a study of T cell responses to AZD1222 COVID-19 vaccine. Profiling relied on immunoSEQ multiplex PCR, and the TCRdb table lists in-frame clones only, not all of them. Among about 170,000 clones listed, roughly 90% were seen once. Turning to this clone: Its matching antigen is unknown.

General observations from the study: Nearly half of the spike-specific TCRs reportedly recognize variant regions that carry no mutations. Spike regions recognized by vaccine-associated CD4 TCRs spanned the protein, led by 160-218 and 743-854. Clonal diversity may have been underestimated in mostly white British donors.

Germline V gene sequence: CDR1 MNHEY, CDR2 SVGEGT. This CDR3 spans 14 amino acids. V lost 0 bases to trimming and J lost 5 bases, with 10 bases between them. V and J are TRBV6-2 or TRBV6-3 and TRBJ2-5; no clear D gene. The receptor comes from an adult in good health. The sample here was peripheral blood, taken on day 0 of AZD1222 vaccination. This CDR3 reads CASSYSPGLETQYF. The CDR3 DNA reads TGTGCCAGCAGTTACTCCCCAGGTCTCGAGACCCAGTACTTC.